This TCR beta chain derives from a study of vaccination and CD4 T cells after COVID-19. The Oncomine TCR Beta short-read assay sequenced DNA from cultured CD4+ T cells. Each CDR3 protein is one row after TCRdb ran MiXCR on the PCR reads. The data hold around 7,000 distinct CDR3 sequences, with 70% to 75% observed a single time. Described treatment: approximately nine-day PBMC culture with coronavirus spike peptide pools or control peptides (ViraFEST assay). Trimming removed 5 bases at V and 5 bases at J, with 15 bases between. The CDR3 contains 14 residues. Germline loops: CDR1 SGHAT, CDR2 FQNNGV. On this clonotype itself: Its matching antigen is unknown.

This chain connects TRBV11-2 to TRBJ2-5, with D perhaps matching TRBD2 (5 bases). The receptor's source is a human donor who had recovered from COVID-19. Sequencing used CD4+ T cells from blood, cultured in vitro. For the CDR3, the DNA is TGTGCCAGCAGCCTAAGCCGGGGTTGGGAGACCCAGTACTTC. As protein: CASSLSRGWETQYF.